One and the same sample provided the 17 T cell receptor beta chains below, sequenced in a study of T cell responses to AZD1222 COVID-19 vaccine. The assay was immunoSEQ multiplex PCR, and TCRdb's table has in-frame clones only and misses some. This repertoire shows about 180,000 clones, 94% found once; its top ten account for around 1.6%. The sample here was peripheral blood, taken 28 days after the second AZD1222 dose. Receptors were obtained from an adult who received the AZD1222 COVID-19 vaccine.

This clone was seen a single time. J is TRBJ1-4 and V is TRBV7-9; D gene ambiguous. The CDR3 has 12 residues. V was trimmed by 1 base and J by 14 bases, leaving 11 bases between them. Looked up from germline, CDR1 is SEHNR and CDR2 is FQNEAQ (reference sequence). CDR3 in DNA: TGTGCCAGCAGCTTAGTGCCGGGCAGGCTGTTTTTT. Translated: CASSLVPGRLFF.

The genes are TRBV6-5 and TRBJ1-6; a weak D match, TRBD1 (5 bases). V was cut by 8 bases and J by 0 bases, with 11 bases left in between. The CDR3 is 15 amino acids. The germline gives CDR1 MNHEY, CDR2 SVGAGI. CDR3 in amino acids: CASRGASSYNSPLHF. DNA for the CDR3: TGTGCCAGCCGAGGGGCAAGCTCCTATAATTCACCCCTCCACTTT.

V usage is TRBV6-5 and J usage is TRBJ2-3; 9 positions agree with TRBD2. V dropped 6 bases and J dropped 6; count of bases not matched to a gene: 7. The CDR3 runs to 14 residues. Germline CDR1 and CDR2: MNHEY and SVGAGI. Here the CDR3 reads CASRAGGLSDTQYF. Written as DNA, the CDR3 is TGTGCCAGCAGGGCGGGAGGGTTATCGGATACGCAGTATTTT.

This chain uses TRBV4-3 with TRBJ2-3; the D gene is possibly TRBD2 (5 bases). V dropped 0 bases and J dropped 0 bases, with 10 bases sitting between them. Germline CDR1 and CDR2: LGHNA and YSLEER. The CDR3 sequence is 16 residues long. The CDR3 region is CASSQDLDSSTDTQYF. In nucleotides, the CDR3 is TGCGCCAGCAGCCAAGATTTGGACTCAAGCACAGATACGCAGTATTTT.

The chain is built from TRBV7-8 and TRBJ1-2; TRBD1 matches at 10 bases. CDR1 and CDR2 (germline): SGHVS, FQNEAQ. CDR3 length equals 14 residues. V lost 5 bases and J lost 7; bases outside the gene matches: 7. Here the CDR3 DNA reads TGTGCCAGCAGCCCGGGACAGGGGTTTAGTGGCTACACCTTC. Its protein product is CASSPGQGFSGYTF.

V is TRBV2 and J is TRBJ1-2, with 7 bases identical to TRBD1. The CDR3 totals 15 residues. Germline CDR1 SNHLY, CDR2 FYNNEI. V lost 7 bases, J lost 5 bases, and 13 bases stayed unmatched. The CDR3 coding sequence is TGTGCCAGCACCCGACAGGGAAGTAGTGGGTATGGCTACACCTTC. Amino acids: CASTRQGSSGYGYTF.

This CDR3 is CASTPGGNTEAFF. CDR3 nucleotides: TGTGCCAGTACCCCCGGCGGAAACACTGAAGCTTTCTTT. The rearrangement uses TRBV19 and TRBJ1-1; unclear D gene. The V end was cut by 7 bases, the J end by 2 bases, with 11 bases between. CDR3 length equals 13 residues. Germline assignment: CDR1 LNHDA and CDR2 SQIVND (reference sequence).

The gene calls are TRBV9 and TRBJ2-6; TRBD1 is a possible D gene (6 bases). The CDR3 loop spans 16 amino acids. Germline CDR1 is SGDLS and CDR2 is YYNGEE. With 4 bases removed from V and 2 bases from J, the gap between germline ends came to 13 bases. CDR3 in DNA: TGTGCCAGCAGCACAGGGTTTTCCACTGGGGCCAACGTCCTGACTTTC. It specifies CASSTGFSTGANVLTF. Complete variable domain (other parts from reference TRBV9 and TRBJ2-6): DSGVTQTPKHLITATGQRVTLRCSPRSGDLSVYWYQQSLDQGLQFLIQYYNGEERAKGNILERFSAQQFPDLHSELNLSSLELGDSALYFCASSTGFSTGANVLTFGAGSRLTVL.

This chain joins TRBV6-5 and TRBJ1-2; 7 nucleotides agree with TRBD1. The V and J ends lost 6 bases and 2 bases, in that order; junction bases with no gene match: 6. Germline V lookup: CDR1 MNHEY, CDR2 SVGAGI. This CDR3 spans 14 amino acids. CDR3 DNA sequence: TGTGCCAGCAGCGAGGTGGACAGGAACTATGGCTACACCTTC. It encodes CASSEVDRNYGYTF.

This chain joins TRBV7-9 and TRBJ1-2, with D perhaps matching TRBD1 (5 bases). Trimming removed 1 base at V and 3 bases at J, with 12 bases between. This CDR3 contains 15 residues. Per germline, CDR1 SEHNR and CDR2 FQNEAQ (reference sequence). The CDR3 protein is CASSLDLGDHYGYTF. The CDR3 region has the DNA TGTGCCAGCAGCTTAGATCTGGGGGACCACTATGGCTACACCTTC.

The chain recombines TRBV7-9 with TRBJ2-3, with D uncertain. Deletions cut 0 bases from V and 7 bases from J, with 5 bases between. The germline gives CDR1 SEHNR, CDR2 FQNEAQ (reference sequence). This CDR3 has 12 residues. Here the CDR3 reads CASSLALNTQYF. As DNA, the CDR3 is TGTGCCAGCAGCTTAGCGTTAAATACGCAGTATTTT.

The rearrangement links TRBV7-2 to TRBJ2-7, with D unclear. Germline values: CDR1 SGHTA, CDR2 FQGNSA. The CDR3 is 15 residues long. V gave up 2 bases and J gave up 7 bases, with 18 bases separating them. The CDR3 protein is CASSLYGSYPREQYF. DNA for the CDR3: TGTGCCAGCAGCTTATATGGTTCCTACCCCCGAGAGCAGTACTTC.

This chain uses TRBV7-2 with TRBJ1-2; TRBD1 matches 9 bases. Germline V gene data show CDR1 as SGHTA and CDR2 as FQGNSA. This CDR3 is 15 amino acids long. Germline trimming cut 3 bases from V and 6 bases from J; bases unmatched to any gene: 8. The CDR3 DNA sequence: TGTGCCAGCAGCTTCATCCGGACAGGGGTTAATGGCTACACCTTC. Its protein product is CASSFIRTGVNGYTF.

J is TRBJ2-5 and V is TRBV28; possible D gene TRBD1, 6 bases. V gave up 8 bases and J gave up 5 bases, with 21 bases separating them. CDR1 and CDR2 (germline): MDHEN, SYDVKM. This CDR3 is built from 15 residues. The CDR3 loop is CASSLAQGYMETQYF. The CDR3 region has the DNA TGTGCCAGCTCCCTAGCCCAGGGGTATATGGAGACCCAGTACTTC.

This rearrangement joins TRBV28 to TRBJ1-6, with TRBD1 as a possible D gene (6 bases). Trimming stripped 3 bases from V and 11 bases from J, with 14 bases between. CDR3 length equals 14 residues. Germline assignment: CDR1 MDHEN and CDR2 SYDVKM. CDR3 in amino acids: CASSLGGGGPPLHF. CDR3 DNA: TGTGCCAGCAGTTTGGGGGGAGGGGGACCACCCCTCCACTTT.

The CDR3 coding sequence is TGTGCCAGCTCACCGAGAAATCAGCCCCAGCATTTT. It codes for CASSPRNQPQHF. The rearrangement links TRBV18 to TRBJ1-5; no definite D call. The CDR3 has 12 residues. V was shortened by 3 bases and J by 4 bases, with 4 bases between the two germline ends. The germline CDR1 and CDR2 sequences are KGHSH and LQKENI.

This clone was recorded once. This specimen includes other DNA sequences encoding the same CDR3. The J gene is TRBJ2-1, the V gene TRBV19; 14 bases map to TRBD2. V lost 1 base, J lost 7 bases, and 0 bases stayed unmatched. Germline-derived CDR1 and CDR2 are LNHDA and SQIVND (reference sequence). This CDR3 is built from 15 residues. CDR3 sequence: CASSIGLAGGNEQFF. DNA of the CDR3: TGTGCCAGTAGTATAGGACTAGCGGGAGGGAATGAGCAGTTCTTC.